This T cell receptor beta chain is drawn from a study of post-analysis software for immune sequencing data. Turning to the study itself: The patients showed relapsing-remitting, secondary progressive and progressive-relapsing multiple sclerosis courses.

Study-level points and caveats: Controls significantly exceeded multiple sclerosis patients in normalized Chao1 diversity. TRBV5-6, TRBV5-1 and TRBV20-1 were among 4 or 5 TRBV segments more frequent in patients than controls.

This clonotype was picked up a small number of times. The target antigen is unknown. TCR beta cDNA libraries included unique molecular identifiers. Between about 1 and 11 million T cells gave rise to hundreds of thousands of cDNA molecules. From the PCR reads, TCRdb called clonotypes with MiXCR, one entry per CDR3 protein. The sample lists some 690,000 distinct CDR3 sequences; 25% to 30% were seen once. The V end was cut by 3 bases, the J end by 0 bases, with 20 bases between. The CDR3 has 18 residues. Germline V gene lookup returns CDR1 SEHNR and CDR2 FQNEAQ (reference sequence). Sequenced sample: blood. The gene calls are TRBV7-9 and TRBJ1-1, with unresolved D. The TCR sequence derives from a girl under 18 with multiple sclerosis. The CDR3 loop reads CASSLERFPGAMNTEAFF. The CDR3 region has the DNA TGTGCCAGCAGCTTGGAGCGGTTTCCGGGAGCCATGAACACTGAAGCTTTCTTT.